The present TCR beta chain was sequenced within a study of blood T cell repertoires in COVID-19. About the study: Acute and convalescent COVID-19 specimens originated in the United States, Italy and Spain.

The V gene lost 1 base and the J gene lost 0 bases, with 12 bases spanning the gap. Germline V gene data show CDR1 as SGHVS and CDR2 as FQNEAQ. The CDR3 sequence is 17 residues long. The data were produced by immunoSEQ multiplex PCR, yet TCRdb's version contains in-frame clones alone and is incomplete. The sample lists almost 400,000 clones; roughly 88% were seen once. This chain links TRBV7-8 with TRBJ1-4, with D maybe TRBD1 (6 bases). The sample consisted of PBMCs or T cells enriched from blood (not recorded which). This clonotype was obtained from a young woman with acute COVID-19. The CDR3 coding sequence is TGTGCCAGCAGCTTAGACTTAGGACAGTCAACTAATGAAAAACTGTTTTTT. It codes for CASSLDLGQSTNEKLFF. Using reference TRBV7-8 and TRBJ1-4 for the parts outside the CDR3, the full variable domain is GAGVSQSPRYKVAKRGQDVALRCDPISGHVSLFWYQQALGQGPEFLTYFQNEAQLDKSGLPSDRFFAERPEGSVSTLKIQRTQQEDSAVYLCASSLDLGQSTNEKLFFGSGTQLSVL.